This is a list of T cell receptor beta chains from one sample in a study of CD8 T cells in Susac syndrome. One entry per CDR3 protein, called by TCRdb with MiXCR from the immunoSEQ multiplex PCR reads. The repertoire holds 200,000 to 250,000 distinct CDR3 sequences, with 90% to 95% as singletons. The sequenced sample was CD4+ T cells from PBMCs. These receptors originate from a human donor with multiple sclerosis. The CDR3 runs from the conserved cysteine through the conserved F or W. The D gene is left open where the match is weak. The listing skips clone size in some rows; elsewhere it reads once, few, many or a size class.

V	J	size	D	CDR3	DNA
TRBV5-1	TRBJ1-1	-	-	CASSLGDNTEAFF	TGCGCCAGCAGCTTGGGAGACAACACTGAAGCTTTCTTT
TRBV12-3/TRBV12-4	TRBJ1-1	-	-	CASSLTSDRNTEAFF	TGTGCCAGCAGTCTCACATCGGACAGGAACACTGAAGCTTTCTTT
TRBV11-3	TRBJ1-2	once	-	CASSPGTRGGYTF	TGTGCCAGCAGCCCCGGGACCCGGGGAGGCTACACCTTC
TRBV7-2	TRBJ2-3	-	TRBD2	CASSRTSASTDTQYF	TGTGCCAGCAGCCGAACTAGCGCTAGCACAGATACGCAGTATTTT
TRBV2	TRBJ1-2	-	TRBD1	CASHRDGQGTYGYTF	TGTGCCAGCCATAGAGATGGACAGGGTACCTATGGCTACACCTTC
TRBV4-2	TRBJ2-6	-	-	CASSQQSRNSGANVLTF	TGTGCCAGCAGCCAGCAAAGCCGGAACTCTGGGGCCAACGTCCTGACTTTC
TRBV7-8	TRBJ2-1	-	TRBD2	CASSLARAVSGRYGTGHEQFF	TGTGCCAGCAGCTTAGCGAGGGCTGTTAGCGGGAGGTATGGTACGGGTCATGAGCAGTTCTTC
TRBV18	TRBJ2-1	-	TRBD1	CASSPGTGPFSYNEQFF	TGTGCCAGCTCACCGGGGACAGGGCCTTTCTCCTACAATGAGCAGTTCTTC
TRBV2	TRBJ2-5	-	-	CATDQGGETQYF	TGTGCCACCGACCAGGGTGGTGAGACCCAGTACTTC
TRBV10-3	TRBJ2-7	-	-	CAISIESHYEQYF	TGTGCCATCAGTATTGAGTCCCACTACGAGCAGTACTTC
TRBV9	TRBJ1-5	-	-	CASSVTDRGQPQHF	TGTGCCAGCAGCGTAACAGACCGAGGTCAGCCCCAGCATTTT
TRBV20-1	TRBJ1-5	few	-	CSAKGGNQPQHF	TGCAGTGCTAAGGGTGGCAATCAGCCCCAGCATTTT
TRBV2	TRBJ2-1	-	-	CASSDGPSYNEQFF	TGTGCCAGCAGTGATGGCCCCTCCTACAATGAGCAGTTCTTC
TRBV24-1	TRBJ1-4	-	-	CATSDGREGSNEKLFF	TGTGCCACCAGTGATGGCAGGGAGGGAAGTAATGAAAAACTGTTTTTT
TRBV5-4	TRBJ2-5	once	-	CASSRDSQETQYF	TGTGCCAGCAGCCGGGACTCACAAGAGACCCAGTACTTC
TRBV11-3	TRBJ2-3	-	-	CASSPDWTTDTQYF	TGTGCCAGCAGCCCCGATTGGACCACAGATACGCAGTATTTT
TRBV5-1	TRBJ2-2	once	TRBD1	CASSLALTGDTGELFF	TGCGCCAGCAGCTTGGCCCTGACAGGGGACACCGGGGAGCTGTTTTTT
TRBV19	TRBJ1-1	-	-	CASRHDSLTMNTEAFF	TGTGCCTCCCGTCACGACAGCCTAACCATGAACACTGAAGCTTTCTTT
TRBV4-1	TRBJ2-7	-	TRBD2	CASSQERGTSRYEQYF	TGCGCCAGCAGCCAAGAGCGAGGGACTAGCAGGTACGAGCAGTACTTC
TRBV30	TRBJ1-1	-	-	CAWSVLYAEAFF	TGTGCCTGGAGTGTACTCTACGCTGAAGCTTTCTTT
TRBV19	TRBJ1-5	-	TRBD1	CASSSLGWGQFNQPQHF	TGTGCCAGTAGTTCCCTCGGCTGGGGACAGTTCAATCAGCCCCAGCATTTT
TRBV20-1	TRBJ2-3	once	-	CSARDGGPSTDTQYF	TGCAGTGCTAGAGACGGCGGCCCTAGCACAGATACGCAGTATTTT